This T cell receptor beta chain was captured in a study of T cells in women clearing cervical HPV infection. The study, taken as a whole, reports: T-cell numbers per sample were unknown and may explain richness differences.

On this clone: Its matching antigen is unknown. The read terminates 3 residues ahead of where the CDR3 ends, so the germline J gene completes it.

Trimming left V 4 bases short and J 8 bases short, with 9 bases between. The CDR3 is made up of 12 amino acids. Germline CDR1 LNHDA, CDR2 SQIVND (reference sequence). Here immunoSEQ multiplex PCR was the method, and the copy in TCRdb shows in-frame clones only, minus some. The data include about 40,000 clones; the top ten clones carry 6% to 8%. Material for sequencing was blood buffy coat. The sequence came from a woman between 18 and 69 years old with a cervical HPV16 infection that either progressed to CIN3+ or cleared (not recorded which). The chain joins TRBV19 to TRBJ2-1; D remains ambiguous. CDR3 region: CASSNADHEQFF. The part of the CDR3 DNA that was read is TGTGCCAGTAGTAACGCGGATCATGAG.